These 4 T cell receptor beta chains came from one sample sequenced in a study of blood T cell repertoires in COVID-19. Clones were read by immunoSEQ multiplex PCR, and TCRdb kept only the in-frame ones, dropping some. Among 200,000 to 300,000 clones, 86% were seen once, and the ten largest hold over 2.5%. Material: PBMCs or T cells enriched from blood (not recorded which). The receptor set was obtained from a woman aged 18-30 years who had recovered from COVID-19.

J is TRBJ1-2 and V is TRBV7-8; D is undetermined. Trimming took off 5 bases at V and 8 bases at J, with 15 bases between the two ends. The CDR3 totals 13 residues. Germline CDR1 and CDR2: SGHVS and FQNEAQ. The CDR3 protein is CASSLTPDLGYTF. The CDR3 bases are TGTGCCAGCAGCCTGACTCCGGATTTGGGCTACACCTTC.

The chain employs TRBV4-2 and TRBJ2-2; tentatively, D is TRBD1 (5 bases). The CDR3 has 17 amino acids. The V gene lost 0 bases and the J gene lost 3 bases, with 14 bases spanning the gap. The germline V gene has CDR1 LGHNA and CDR2 YNFKEQ. CDR3 nucleotides: TGTGCCAGCAGCCAAGAATCAGGGCGGAGATACACCGGGGAGCTGTTTTTT. This translates into CASSQESGRRYTGELFF.

V usage is TRBV27 and J usage is TRBJ2-3; 11 nucleotides match TRBD2. This CDR3 comprises 18 residues. Germline V gives CDR1 MNHEY, CDR2 SMNVEV (reference sequence). After removal of 1 base from V and 1 base from J, the junction contained 7 bases not matched to a gene. In DNA form, the CDR3 reads TGTGCCAGCAGTTTATGGCTAGCGGGAGGAGGGGGCACAGATACGCAGTATTTT. Its protein is CASSLWLAGGGGTDTQYF.

This clone was picked up one time. This chain connects TRBV7-9 to TRBJ1-6, with 9 bases that match TRBD1. The junction had 10 bases not matched to a gene; V was cut back by 5 bases and J by 8 bases. Germline V gives CDR1 SEHNR, CDR2 FQNEAQ (reference sequence). There are 16 residues in the CDR3. DNA of the CDR3: TGTGCCAGCAGCGCCACTAGGACAGGGGTGGATTCACCCCTCCACTTT. Protein product: CASSATRTGVDSPLHF. Based on the CDR3 plus reference TRBV7-9 and TRBJ1-6, the full variable domain is DTGVSQNPRHKITKRGQNVTFRCDPISEHNRLYWYRQTLGQGPEFLTYFQNEAQLEKSRLLSDRFSAERPKGSFSTLEIQRTEQGDSAMYLCASSATRTGVDSPLHFGNGTRLTVT.